This T cell receptor beta chain was observed in a study of T cell responses to AZD1222 COVID-19 vaccine. Sequenced by immunoSEQ multiplex PCR; TCRdb stores in-frame clones only, minus some. The repertoire holds approximately 100,000 clones, with roughly nine tenths as singletons. The V end was cut by 3 bases, the J end by 7 bases, with 21 bases between. Germline-derived CDR1 and CDR2 are MDHEN and SYDVKM. This CDR3 is 16 amino acids long. The specimen was peripheral blood, collected on day 0 of AZD1222 vaccination. This sequence joins TRBV28 and TRBJ1-2, with TRBD1 as a possible D gene (5 bases). This clonotype originated in an adult in good health. CDR3 residues: CASSFPLGQGISGYTF. As DNA, the CDR3 is TGTGCCAGCAGTTTCCCGCTCGGGCAGGGAATTTCTGGCTACACCTTC.